Below, one TCR beta chain is given with its context. What it binds is unknown. This entry is derived from a study of regulatory T cells in long-lasting Graves disease. Study-wide results and caveats: Study of thyroid tissue was not done, with only peripheral blood studied.

Germline V CDR1 and CDR2: LNHDA, SQIVND (reference sequence). With 3 bases removed from V and 7 bases from J, the gap between germline ends came to 16 bases. CDR3 size: 15 residues. Through Arm-PCR of CDR3 regions and iRepertoire HTBI primers, TCR beta libraries were built. In TCRdb, the multiplex PCR reads were re-called with MiXCR into one record per CDR3 protein. The table lists about 540,000 distinct CDR3 sequences, roughly 14% of them singletons. Time point here: newly diagnosed GD, antithyroid drugs for less than 3 months. From RNA extracted from PBMCs, the TCR library was made. A volume of 7 to 9 milliliters of peripheral blood was collected in EDTA tubes. These same records also appear under a second study, on T cells in Graves' hyperthyroidism and ophthalmopathy. That study reports: Most clonotypes expanded in the thyroid (above 0.001) were also present in blood.

The gene calls are TRBV19 and TRBJ2-1; a weak D match, TRBD1 (6 bases). The material sequenced was peripheral blood mononuclear cells (PBMCs), taken at new diagnosis, from a patient treated with antithyroid drugs. The clonotype was recovered from a man between 25 and 39 years old with Graves disease. The CDR3 here is CASSMGRVRGNEQFF. In DNA form, the CDR3 reads TGTGCCAGTAGTATGGGCAGGGTCAGGGGTAATGAGCAGTTCTTC.